This is a list of T cell receptor beta chains from one sample in a study of cytomegalovirus exposure and HLA in healthy donors. Assay used: immunoSEQ multiplex PCR; TCRdb lists only in-frame clones, some missing. The sample holds some 110,000 clones; around 69% are singletons and the top ten take 15% to 20%. The source material was PBMCs. These receptor sequences come from a man aged 45 to 65 in good health and CMV-seropositive. CDR3s include the opening cysteine and the closing phenylalanine or tryptophan. Fields, in order: CDR3 protein, CDR3 DNA, J gene, clone size, D gene, V gene. The D gene is left open where the match is weak. The listing skips clone size in some rows; elsewhere it reads once, few, many or a size class.

CASSISYNEQFF	TGCGCCAGCAGCATTTCGTACAATGAGCAGTTCTTC	TRBJ2-1	NA	NA	TRBV5-1
CASSSTVLGYTF	TGTGCCAGCAGTTCCACAGTGCTTGGCTACACCTTC	TRBJ1-2	NA	NA	TRBV11-3
CASRQGERSYNSPLHF	TGTGCCAGTAGGCAGGGGGAACGGTCCTATAATTCACCCCTCCACTTT	TRBJ1-6	few	TRBD1	TRBV19
CASRGLAAYNEQFF	TGTGCCAGCAGGGGACTAGCGGCTTACAATGAGCAGTTCTTC	TRBJ2-1	NA	TRBD2	TRBV28
CASSPRIEANYGYTF	TGTGCCAGCAGTCCTAGGATTGAAGCTAACTATGGCTACACCTTC	TRBJ1-2	NA	NA	TRBV7-6
CASSEPGQGGNEKLFF	TGTGCCAGCAGTGAACCGGGACAGGGAGGGAATGAAAAACTGTTTTTT	TRBJ1-4	NA	TRBD1	TRBV2
CVRSFRQGDGYTF	TGTGTCAGAAGCTTCAGACAGGGGGATGGCTACACCTTC	TRBJ1-2	NA	NA	TRBV7-5
CASSPGTVWTQYF	TGTGCCAGCAGCCCCGGGACTGTTTGGACCCAGTACTTC	TRBJ2-5	NA	NA	TRBV7-2
CASGTGAGGYTF	TGTGCCAGCGGGACAGGGGCCGGTGGCTACACCTTC	TRBJ1-2	NA	TRBD1	TRBV28
CASSSETLVQGGTYNEQFF	TGTGCCAGCAGCTCTGAGACCCTTGTCCAGGGAGGGACCTACAATGAGCAGTTCTTC	TRBJ2-1	NA	TRBD2	TRBV7-9
CASSEVGGANYGYTF	TGTGCCAGCAGTGAAGTGGGAGGGGCAAACTATGGCTACACCTTC	TRBJ1-2	NA	NA	TRBV6-1
CASSLVSGGEEDTQYF	TGTGCCAGCAGCTTAGTTAGCGGGGGGGAGGAAGATACGCAGTATTTT	TRBJ2-3	NA	TRBD2	TRBV7-6
CASSFTTVRAGVGNTIYF	TGTGCCAGCAGCTTCACAACCGTACGTGCGGGGGTAGGAAACACCATATATTTT	TRBJ1-3	NA	NA	TRBV11-3
CASNSAGELFF	TGTGCCAGCAATTCGGCCGGGGAGCTGTTTTTT	TRBJ2-2	once	NA	TRBV28
CASSLYRDREETQYF	TGTGCCAGCAGTCTCTACCGGGACAGAGAAGAGACCCAGTACTTC	TRBJ2-5	NA	TRBD1	TRBV27
CAAGDLDSNQPQHF	TGTGCAGCGGGGGACCTTGATAGCAATCAGCCCCAGCATTTT	TRBJ1-5	few	NA	TRBV5-4
CASTLGDINSEQFF	TGCGCCAGCACCCTAGGGGACATAAATTCTGAGCAGTTCTTC	TRBJ2-1	few	NA	TRBV5-1
CASSYEESSGANVLTF	TGTGCCAGCAGTTACGAGGAGAGCTCTGGGGCCAACGTCCTGACTTTC	TRBJ2-6	NA	NA	TRBV6-5
CASSPLAGPTDTQYF	TGTGCCAGCAGCCCCTTAGCGGGACCCACAGATACGCAGTATTTT	TRBJ2-3	NA	TRBD2	TRBV5-6
CASSLIAQSTF	TGTGCCAGCAGCTTAATAGCCCAGTCCACTTTT	TRBJ1-3	NA	NA	TRBV7-2
CASSEGSGAYEQYF	TGCGCCAGCAGTGAGGGTAGCGGAGCCTACGAGCAGTACTTC	TRBJ2-7	NA	NA	TRBV10-2
CSVSTGTGGTDTQYF	TGCAGCGTATCAACCGGGACAGGCGGCACAGATACGCAGTATTTT	TRBJ2-3	NA	TRBD1	TRBV29-1
CASSRPGLHSYEQYF	TGTGCCAGCAGCCGCCCGGGACTCCATTCTTACGAGCAGTACTTC	TRBJ2-7	NA	NA	TRBV6-5
CASSPDRANEQFF	TGCGCCAGCAGCCCGGACAGGGCCAATGAGCAGTTCTTC	TRBJ2-1	NA	TRBD1	TRBV4-3
CASSSRDRIQETQYF	TGTGCCAGCAGCTCCCGGGACAGGATACAAGAGACCCAGTACTTC	TRBJ2-5	NA	TRBD1	TRBV5-4
CASRKVQGETQYF	TGTGCCAGTAGGAAAGTTCAGGGGGAGACCCAGTACTTC	TRBJ2-5	NA	NA	TRBV19
CASSQVAGVDYEQYF	TGTGCCAGCAGCCAGGTGGCGGGAGTGGATTACGAGCAGTACTTC	TRBJ2-7	NA	TRBD2	TRBV7-9
CASSFLLGTQYF	TGTGCCAGCAGCTTCCTCCTAGGGACCCAGTACTTC	TRBJ2-5	NA	NA	TRBV7-8
CAISPGQGALSGANVLTF	TGTGCCATCAGTCCGGGACAGGGGGCCCTCTCTGGGGCCAACGTCCTGACTTTC	TRBJ2-6	NA	TRBD1	TRBV10-3
CASSLGTSGGIGGELFF	TGTGCCAGCAGCTTAGGGACTAGCGGGGGTATTGGCGGGGAGCTGTTTTTT	TRBJ2-2	NA	TRBD2	TRBV7-2
CASSWGGQGKETQYF	TGCGCCAGCAGCTGGGGGGGACAGGGAAAGGAGACCCAGTACTTC	TRBJ2-5	NA	TRBD1	TRBV5-1
CASSLASNYNEQFF	TGTGCCAGCAGCTTGGCGTCTAACTACAATGAGCAGTTCTTC	TRBJ2-1	NA	NA	TRBV5-4
CASSLSSGQETQYF	TGTGCCAGCAGCTTGTCTAGCGGCCAAGAGACCCAGTACTTC	TRBJ2-5	few	TRBD2	TRBV5-4
CASSWTSGSYEQYF	TGTGCCAGCAGCTGGACTAGCGGATCCTACGAGCAGTACTTC	TRBJ2-7	few	TRBD2	TRBV7-9
CASSVGEGRYGYTF	TGTGCCAGCAGCGTAGGCGAGGGCCGGTATGGCTACACCTTC	TRBJ1-2	few	NA	TRBV9
CASSPDAGLHVGGLFF	TGTGCCAGCTCACCAGATGCTGGACTTCATGTCGGGGGACTGTTTTTT	TRBJ1-4	NA	NA	TRBV18
CASSLVVTGVEQYF	TGTGCCAGCAGCTTAGTCGTGACAGGGGTCGAGCAGTACTTC	TRBJ2-7	NA	TRBD1	TRBV7-9
CASSPSHGGETQYF	TGTGCCAGCAGTCCTAGCCATGGAGGGGAGACCCAGTACTTC	TRBJ2-5	NA	NA	TRBV2
CASSLVPGDGYTF	TGTGCCAGCAGTTTAGTCCCGGGAGATGGCTACACCTTC	TRBJ1-2	NA	NA	TRBV27
CASRGQSSYNSPLHF	TGTGCCAGCAGGGGACAGAGCTCCTATAATTCACCCCTCCACTTT	TRBJ1-6	NA	TRBD1	TRBV2
CASSLQGARSEQYF	TGTGCCAGCAGCTTACAGGGGGCGAGAAGCGAGCAGTACTTC	TRBJ2-7	NA	TRBD1	TRBV11-3
CSVGTRANTEAFF	TGCAGCGTGGGGACTCGGGCGAACACTGAAGCTTTCTTT	TRBJ1-1	NA	NA	TRBV29-1
CASSYVSGEQPQHF	TGTGCCAGCAGTTACGTCTCGGGGGAGCAGCCCCAGCATTTT	TRBJ1-5	NA	NA	TRBV6-5
CASSFGTPSGNTIYF	TGTGCCAGCAGCTTCGGGACACCCTCTGGAAACACCATATATTTT	TRBJ1-3	NA	NA	TRBV5-6
CASSVRTASTDTQYF	TGTGCCAGCAGTGTACGGACTGCTAGCACAGATACGCAGTATTTT	TRBJ2-3	NA	NA	TRBV6-1